This T cell receptor beta chain was documented in a study of cytomegalovirus exposure and HLA in healthy donors. Both 60 Vbeta primers and 13 Jbeta primers went into the PCR. The assay was immunoSEQ multiplex PCR, and TCRdb's table has in-frame clones only and misses some. The top ten clones hold approximately 3.7% of a sample with 95,000 to 100,000 clones, approximately 83% of them seen once. The germline V gene has CDR1 SGHRS and CDR2 YFSETQ. Trimming took 4 bases from V and 5 from J; bases not matched to a gene: 5. This CDR3 region has 14 residues. The specimen sequenced was PBMCs. The V and J genes are TRBV5-1 and TRBJ1-1, with 10 bases fitting TRBD1. The sequence derives from a female donor in good health and CMV-seropositive. The CDR3 DNA reads as TGCGCCAGCAGCAGGGGACAGGGGATAACTGAAGCTTTCTTT. Encoded protein: CASSRGQGITEAFF.